The rows below give T cell receptor beta chains drawn from one sample of a study of T cells in Graves' hyperthyroidism and ophthalmopathy. TCRdb ran MiXCR on the multiplex PCR reads and lists one entry per CDR3 protein. The table lists fewer than 450,000 distinct CDR3 sequences, about 18% of them singletons. Material for sequencing was blood. The receptors derive from a man between 18 and 29 years old with Graves' ophthalmopathy. The CDR3 runs from the conserved cysteine through the conserved F or W. The D gene is left open where the match is weak. Expanded clones get a size class; other rows say once, few or many, or leave the size out.

V	D	J	size	DNA	CDR3
TRBV20-1	.	TRBJ2-3	many	TGCAGTGCTAGAGTTGCGGCTAGCACAGATACGCAGTATTTT	CSARVAASTDTQYF
TRBV20-1	TRBD1	TRBJ1-3	few	TGCAGTGCGGAACAGGGGTTCGATGGAAACACCATATATTTT	CSAEQGFDGNTIYF
TRBV7-3	.	TRBJ1-5	few	TGTGCCAGCAGCTTAAATGGGGGAGTTGACCCCCAGCATTTT	CASSLNGGVDPQHF
TRBV6-1	.	TRBJ2-7	many	TGTGCCAGCGGTAACGACGGGACGTCCTACGAGCAGTACTTC	CASGNDGTSYEQYF
TRBV11-2	.	TRBJ1-1	.	TGTGCCAGCAGCTTAGCGGGAGTTGGGGCTTTCTTT	CASSLAGVGAFF
TRBV4-1	.	TRBJ2-3	.	TGCGCCAGCAGCCAAGATTATAGGGGGGGCACAGATACGCAGTATTTT	CASSQDYRGGTDTQYF
TRBV7-3	TRBD1	TRBJ2-7	.	TGTGCCAGCAGCTTAAAGGAGGATCGGTGGGACAGGAGAATCCACGAGCAGTACTTC	CASSLKEDRWDRRIHEQYF
TRBV20-1	.	TRBJ2-3	many	TGCAGTCCCCAGGGGAACACAGATACGCAGTATTTT	CSPQGNTDTQYF
TRBV3-1	.	TRBJ2-1	.	TGTGCCAGCAGCCAAGGCGGGACAGAAAGCCATGAGCAGTTCTTC	CASSQGGTESHEQFF
TRBV7-8	.	TRBJ1-6	few	TGTGCCAGCACCAACCGGGACCCTATCAATTCACCCCTCCACTTT	CASTNRDPINSPLHF
TRBV2	TRBD1	TRBJ1-1	few	TGTGCCAGCAGATTCCGGGACAGGGGGCTTGAAGCTTTCTTT	CASRFRDRGLEAFF
TRBV11-2	.	TRBJ2-2	many	TGTGCCAGCAGCCCTAAGGGTGGGAACACCGGGGAGCTGTTTTTT	CASSPKGGNTGELFF